Presented here are 25 T cell receptor beta chains from one specimen sequenced in a study of blood T cell repertoires in COVID-19. TCRdb's table, derived via immunoSEQ multiplex PCR, lists solely in-frame clones and lacks some. The data contain about 210,000 clones, roughly 86% of them singletons. The material sequenced was peripheral blood. The source is a woman aged 40 to 49 with acute or convalescent COVID-19.

In its sample, this clone was seen a few times. V is TRBV6-6 and J is TRBJ1-2; D uncertain. V lost 5 bases and J 3 bases, leaving 10 bases between the germline ends. This CDR3 region has 13 residues. Germline CDR1 MNHNY, CDR2 SVGAGI (reference sequence). CDR3 DNA sequence: TGTGCCAGCAGTACTGTGACATACTATGGCTACACCTTC. It is translated as CASSTVTYYGYTF.

The chain is built from TRBV27 and TRBJ1-1, with TRBD1 as a possible D gene (5 bases). Germline V CDR1 and CDR2: MNHEY, SMNVEV (reference sequence). V was pared by 2 bases and J by 5 bases, with 15 bases between. This CDR3 has 15 residues. CDR3 residues: CASSLVPGEGTEAFF. The DNA for the CDR3 is TGTGCCAGCAGTTTAGTGCCGGGGGAGGGAACTGAAGCTTTCTTT.

The chain recombines TRBV2 with TRBJ1-6; D gene ambiguous. From germline, CDR1 is SNHLY and CDR2 FYNNEI. The V gene lost 5 bases and the J gene lost 5 bases, with 7 bases spanning the gap. The CDR3 extends over 13 amino acids. The CDR3 DNA follows: TGTGCCAGCAGTTCGCGGGATAATTCACCCCTCCACTTT. Translating gives CASSSRDNSPLHF.

The rearrangement links TRBV7-2 to TRBJ2-1; possible D gene TRBD2, 5 bases. The CDR3 sequence is 15 residues long. Germline V gene data show CDR1 as SGHTA and CDR2 as FQGNSA. The V end was cut by 5 bases, the J end by 4 bases, with 15 bases between. The CDR3 sequence: CASSGRRSQYNEQFF. In nucleotides, the CDR3 is TGTGCCAGCAGCGGGCGGAGGTCACAATACAATGAGCAGTTCTTC.

The chain is built from TRBV10-3 and TRBJ2-2; the match to TRBD1 covers 10 bases. The CDR3 is 14 amino acids. Germline V gene lookup returns CDR1 ENHRY and CDR2 SYGVKD. The V and J ends lost 6 bases and 5 bases, in that order; junction bases with no gene match: 3. The CDR3 protein is CAIRAGQGTGELFF. The DNA for the CDR3 is TGTGCCATCAGGGCGGGACAGGGGACCGGGGAGCTGTTTTTT.

The rearrangement joins TRBV24-1 to TRBJ1-3; D unresolved. This CDR3 spans 14 amino acids. The germline V and J ends were trimmed by 2 bases and 2 bases, with 6 bases remaining between them. Germline values: CDR1 KGHDR, CDR2 SFDVKD. CDR3 region: CATSDSPAGNTIYF. In DNA, the CDR3 is TGTGCCACCAGTGATTCCCCCGCTGGAAACACCATATATTTT.

The chain carries TRBV7-3 and TRBJ2-1; TRBD2 aligns across 9 bases. CDR1 is SGHTA and CDR2 is FQGTGA in the germline V gene. The CDR3 covers 15 residues. V trimming: 3 bases; J trimming: 5 bases; junction bases outside the gene matches: 5. The CDR3 region is CASSFRGGANNEQFF. CDR3 nucleotide sequence: TGTGCCAGCAGCTTTCGCGGGGGGGCCAACAATGAGCAGTTCTTC. The complete variable domain, with remaining parts taken from reference TRBV7-3 and TRBJ2-1, reads GAGVSQTPSNKVTEKGKYVELRCDPISGHTALYWYRQSLGQGPEFLIYFQGTGAADDSGLPNDRFFAVRPEGSVSTLKIQRTERGDSAVYLCASSFRGGANNEQFFGPGTRLTVL.

The CDR3 coding sequence is TGTGCCAGCAGCGTAGCCAGCGGGATCAATGAGCAGTTCTTC. Its translation: CASSVASGINEQFF. The chain is built from TRBV9 and TRBJ2-1; 7 nucleotides match TRBD2. Germline values: CDR1 SGDLS, CDR2 YYNGEE. This CDR3 spans 14 amino acids. The trim removed 0 bases at V and 6 bases at J, leaving 3 bases unmatched. The complete variable domain, with remaining parts taken from reference TRBV9 and TRBJ2-1, reads DSGVTQTPKHLITATGQRVTLRCSPRSGDLSVYWYQQSLDQGLQFLIQYYNGEERAKGNILERFSAQQFPDLHSELNLSSLELGDSALYFCASSVASGINEQFFGPGTRLTVL.

The J gene is TRBJ1-2, the V gene TRBV24-1; 7 bases are a match to TRBD1. After removal of 7 bases from V and 6 bases from J, the junction contained 7 bases not matched to a gene. The CDR3 extends over 13 amino acids. Germline-derived CDR1 and CDR2 are KGHDR and SFDVKD. The CDR3 coding sequence is TGTGCCACCAGGAAGACAGGGAAACATGGCTACACCTTC. Amino acid sequence: CATRKTGKHGYTF.

The chain couples TRBV5-1 to TRBJ2-5; 11 nucleotides agree with TRBD1. Germline values: CDR1 SGHRS, CDR2 YFSETQ. The trim removed 10 bases at V and 5 bases at J, leaving 16 bases unmatched. The CDR3 loop spans 16 amino acids. CDR3 sequence: CASRTGTGGIFETQYF. The DNA for the CDR3 is TGCGCCTCCCGCACCGGGACAGGGGGGATCTTTGAGACCCAGTACTTC.

The sample holds many counts of this clone. V gene TRBV7-2 combines with J gene TRBJ1-2; no firm D call. The CDR3 sequence is 14 residues long. Trimming pared 4 bases from V and 4 bases from J, leaving 13 bases between. The germline CDR1 and CDR2 sequences are SGHTA and FQGNSA. CDR3 protein: CASSYPPEGYGYTF. The CDR3 bases are TGTGCCAGCAGCTACCCTCCCGAGGGCTATGGCTACACCTTC.

The chain joins TRBV21-1 to TRBJ2-2; the D call in the table, TRBD2, was not verified against the DNA. TRBV21-1 is an annotated pseudogene. CDR3 length: 18 residues. CDR3 nucleotide sequence: TGTGCCAGCAGCAAAGGGAGGTTTCGGCTAGCGGACACCGGGGAGCTGTTTTTT. Protein sequence: CASSKGRFRLADTGELFF.

J is TRBJ1-1 and V is TRBV10-3; tentatively, D is TRBD1 (6 bases). V gave up 7 bases and J gave up 3 bases, with 12 bases separating them. The CDR3 covers 13 residues. Germline V gene lookup returns CDR1 ENHRY and CDR2 SYGVKD. The CDR3 loop reads CAITGTGYTEAFF. For the CDR3, the DNA is TGTGCCATCACTGGAACAGGGTACACTGAAGCTTTCTTT.

This rearrangement joins TRBV11-2 to TRBJ1-1; 8 bases line up with TRBD1. CDR1 and CDR2 from the germline V gene are SGHAT and FQNNGV. The CDR3 runs 18 residues. The V and J ends lost 1 base and 1 base, in that order; junction bases with no gene match: 11. The CDR3 reads CASSLGRGQVITNTEAFF. The CDR3 DNA is TGTGCCAGCAGCTTAGGACGGGGACAGGTGATAACGAACACTGAAGCTTTCTTT.

With respect to this clone: Additional DNA sequences in this sample encode the identical CDR3. The chain couples TRBV24-1 to TRBJ2-7, with 10 bases identical to TRBD2. Looked up from germline, CDR1 is KGHDR and CDR2 is SFDVKD. V shed 4 bases and J 3 bases; nucleotides not matched to a gene: 2. The CDR3 runs 14 residues. The CDR3 DNA reads as TGTGCCACCAGTGACGGACTAGCGGACTACGAGCAGTACTTC. The encoded protein is CATSDGLADYEQYF.

This clone was observed a few times. The CDR3 DNA follows: TGTGCCAGCAGTGACGAGGGCCCCGGGGAGCTGTTTTTT. It is translated as CASSDEGPGELFF. The V and J genes are TRBV25-1 and TRBJ2-2; D may be TRBD2 (5 bases). The CDR3 covers 13 residues. Looked up from germline, CDR1 is MGHDK and CDR2 is SYGVNS. V shed 3 bases and J shed 6 bases, with 8 bases lying between them.

This chain connects TRBV18 to TRBJ2-7; TRBD1 might be the D (5 bases). V was cut by 3 bases and J by 4 bases, with 10 bases left in between. Germline CDR1 is KGHSH and CDR2 is LQKENI. CDR3 length: 13 amino acids. The CDR3 DNA sequence: TGTGCCAGCTCACCGCAAAGGGGTTACGAGCAGTACTTC. Protein product: CASSPQRGYEQYF.

V usage is TRBV15 and J usage is TRBJ2-7, with a possible D match to TRBD1 (5 bases). The CDR3 sequence is 18 residues long. V lost 0 bases and J lost 0, with 18 bases in between. The germline CDR1 and CDR2 sequences are LNHNV and YYDKDF (reference sequence). CDR3 sequence (DNA): TGTGCCACCAGCAGAGATTTGGGCGGACAAATGAGCTCCTACGAGCAGTACTTC. Protein: CATSRDLGGQMSSYEQYF.

The chain employs TRBV7-2 and TRBJ2-3; 7 bases match TRBD1. V gave up 5 bases and J gave up 7 bases; unmatched junction bases: 12. The CDR3 is 15 amino acids. CDR1 and CDR2 from the germline V gene are SGHTA and FQGNSA. The CDR3 bases are TGTGCCAGCAGCCCTCGGGACAGCTTCTTTTATACGCAGTATTTT. Protein product: CASSPRDSFFYTQYF. The full variable domain, in which reference TRBV7-2 and TRBJ2-3 provide the parts outside the CDR3, is GAGVSQSPSNKVTEKGKDVELRCDPISGHTALYWYRQSLGQGLEFLIYFQGNSAPDKSGLPSDRFSAERTGGSVSTLTIQRTQQEDSAVYLCASSPRDSFFYTQYFGPGTRLTVL.

The rearrangement links TRBV2 to TRBJ2-3; TRBD2 matches 12 bases. Germline V gene lookup returns CDR1 SNHLY and CDR2 FYNNEI. This CDR3 is built from 14 residues. Germline trimming cut 3 bases from V and 6 bases from J; bases unmatched to any gene: 1. The CDR3 reads CASSDLAGGDTQYF. The CDR3 bases are TGTGCCAGCAGTGACCTAGCGGGGGGGGATACGCAGTATTTT.

The V call is TRBV7-8, the J call TRBJ1-1; 10 bases are shared with TRBD1. There are 15 residues in the CDR3. After removal of 4 bases from V and 4 bases from J, the junction contained 6 bases not matched to a gene. Per germline, CDR1 SGHVS and CDR2 FQNEAQ. CDR3 amino acids: CASSSYWTGGTEAFF. The CDR3 nucleotides are TGTGCCAGCAGCTCGTACTGGACAGGGGGCACTGAAGCTTTCTTT.

A single count supports this clone. The V and J genes are TRBV7-6 and TRBJ1-2, with 10 bases that match TRBD1. CDR1 SGHVS and CDR2 FNYEAQ come from the germline V gene. V trimming: 7 bases; J trimming: 4 bases; junction bases outside the gene matches: 18. The CDR3 length is 18 residues. The CDR3 loop is CASTLDSKPGTGVYGYTF. In DNA form, the CDR3 reads TGTGCCAGCACCTTGGACAGTAAGCCCGGGACAGGGGTCTATGGCTACACCTTC. Variable domain in full (rest from reference TRBV7-6 and TRBJ1-2): GAGVSQSPRYKVTKRGQDVALRCDPISGHVSLYWYRQALGQGPEFLTYFNYEAQQDKSGLPNDRFSAERPEGSISTLTIQRTEQRDSAMYRCASTLDSKPGTGVYGYTFGSGTRLTVV.

J is TRBJ2-3 and V is TRBV13, with TRBD1 as a possible D gene (5 bases). The CDR3 covers 17 residues. CDR1 PRHDT and CDR2 FYEKMQ come from the germline V gene (reference sequence). Trimming pared 0 bases from V and 1 base from J, leaving 14 bases between. The CDR3 DNA reads TGTGCCAGCAGCTTAGGAACTTCGTCCAGGGGCACAGATACGCAGTATTTT. It yields the protein CASSLGTSSRGTDTQYF.

This chain uses TRBV14 with TRBJ2-1; TRBD2 agrees at 11 bases. V dropped 0 bases and J dropped 2; count of bases not matched to a gene: 3. CDR3 size: 17 residues. In germline, CDR1 is SGHDN, CDR2 FVKESK. CDR3 in DNA: TGTGCCAGCAGCCAAGATAGCGGGGGGGCCACCTACAATGAGCAGTTCTTC. Translating it yields CASSQDSGGATYNEQFF.

This chain connects TRBV6-6 to TRBJ1-2; 7 bases fit TRBD1. Germline V gene sequence: CDR1 MNHNY, CDR2 SVGAGI (reference sequence). The CDR3 covers 14 residues. With 6 bases clipped from V and 4 bases from J, the junction kept 8 bases outside the gene matches. CDR3 nucleotide sequence: TGTGCCAGCAGCACAGGGACAGCTTTCTATGGCTACACCTTC. The encoded protein is CASSTGTAFYGYTF.